Listed here are 7 T cell receptor beta chains from one sample, sequenced in a study of blood T cell repertoires in COVID-19. The protocol was immunoSEQ multiplex PCR, while the TCRdb copy is restricted to in-frame clones and leaves out a portion. There are 70,000 to 85,000 clones in the sample; about 88% occur only once, and around 2.8% lies in the top ten. The sequenced sample was peripheral blood. The receptors derive from a man between 70 and 80 years old with active or convalescent COVID-19.

The rearrangement links TRBV5-6 to TRBJ1-4; the D gene is possibly TRBD1 (5 bases). The CDR3 totals 14 residues. CDR1 is SGHDT and CDR2 is YYEEEE in the germline V gene. Trimming left V 3 bases short and J 7 bases short, with 13 bases between. DNA for the CDR3: TGTGCCAGCAGCTCATCGGGGGTAGGTGAAAAACTGTTTTTT. Protein sequence: CASSSSGVGEKLFF.

This clone was seen a single time. The rearrangement joins TRBV11-2 to TRBJ2-3, with 7 positions matching TRBD2. CDR1 and CDR2 from the germline V gene are SGHAT and FQNNGV. V dropped 3 bases and J dropped 4; count of bases not matched to a gene: 13. CDR3 length equals 17 residues. CDR3 amino acids: CASSFPKVGGLADTQYF. CDR3 bases: TGTGCCAGCAGCTTTCCTAAAGTCGGGGGGTTAGCAGATACGCAGTATTTT.

This chain uses TRBV28 with TRBJ1-4, with TRBD1 identical over 9 bases. The V gene's germline CDR1 is MDHEN and CDR2 SYDVKM. Unmatched junction bases numbered 8, after V lost 5 bases and J lost 7 bases. This CDR3 has 15 residues. The DNA of the CDR3 is TGTGCCAGCAGTCGGACGGGGACAGGGAGTGAAAAACTGTTTTTT. Translated: CASSRTGTGSEKLFF.

The chain links TRBV2 to TRBJ2-1, with D maybe TRBD2 (6 bases). Trimming shortened V by 6 bases and J by 0 bases, and 15 bases separated the two germline ends. Germline CDR1 SNHLY, CDR2 FYNNEI. This CDR3 has 16 amino acids. CDR3 protein: CASSRPGVGSYNEQFF. DNA of the CDR3: TGTGCCAGCAGCCGGCCGGGAGTCGGCTCCTACAATGAGCAGTTCTTC.

The rearrangement joins TRBV28 to TRBJ2-7; TRBD1 agrees at 9 bases. V shed 2 bases, J shed 7 bases, and the junction held 6 bases outside the gene matches. Germline-derived CDR1 and CDR2 are MDHEN and SYDVKM. The CDR3 sequence is 14 residues long. The DNA for the CDR3 is TGTGCCAGCAGTTTAAGACAGGGGGGCGGTGAGCAGTACTTC. Its protein product is CASSLRQGGGEQYF.

The chain uses TRBV3-1 (or the pseudogene TRBV3-2) and TRBJ2-7; tentative D call: TRBD1 (6 bases). The CDR3 spans 14 residues. The germline CDR1 and CDR2 sequences are LGHDT and YNNKEL (reference sequence). Trimming took off 4 bases at V and 2 bases at J, with 12 bases between the two ends. The CDR3 sequence is CASSPRQVPYEQYF. The CDR3 DNA is TGTGCCAGCAGCCCCCGACAGGTTCCCTACGAGCAGTACTTC.

This chain joins TRBV7-2 and TRBJ2-1, with 14 nucleotides matching TRBD2. CDR3 length: 16 amino acids. Germline V gives CDR1 SGHTA, CDR2 FQGNSA. The trim removed 1 base at V and 8 bases at J, leaving 4 bases unmatched. CDR3 sequence (DNA): TGTGCCAGCAGCTTAGAGGGGACTAGCGGGAGCTATGAGCAGTTCTTC. Its translation is CASSLEGTSGSYEQFF.